What follows is one T cell receptor beta chain and its context. This specimen comes from a study of blood T cell repertoires in COVID-19. Study-level background: Sources were T cells, B-cell-depleted T cells, or PBMCs; the material itself was cDNA or gDNA.

Study members were between about 18 and 95 years old and lived in 20 to 30 US regions. Clinical history as reported by participants underpinned cohort assignment. Clones were read by immunoSEQ multiplex PCR, and TCRdb kept only the in-frame ones, dropping some. The sample consists of roughly 300,000 clones, approximately 91% of them appearing once. The CDR3 is 13 amino acids. V was clipped by 2 bases and J by 7 bases, with 8 bases between them. In germline, CDR1 is KGHSH, CDR2 LQKENI. The V and J genes are TRBV18 and TRBJ1-4, with D tentatively TRBD1 (6 bases). Sequenced: PBMCs or T cells enriched from blood (not recorded which). The TCR comes from a woman between 35 and 50 years old with acute COVID-19. The CDR3 region has the DNA TGTGCCAGCTCACCAGGGGGCGGTGAAAAACTGTTTTTT. Its protein product is CASSPGGGEKLFF. The full variable domain, completed using reference TRBV18 and TRBJ1-4, is NAGVMQNPRHLVRRRGQEARLRCSPMKGHSHVYWYRQLPEEGLKFMVYLQKENIIDESGMPKERFSAEFPKEGPSILRIQQVVRGDSAAYFCASSPGGGEKLFFGSGTQLSVL.